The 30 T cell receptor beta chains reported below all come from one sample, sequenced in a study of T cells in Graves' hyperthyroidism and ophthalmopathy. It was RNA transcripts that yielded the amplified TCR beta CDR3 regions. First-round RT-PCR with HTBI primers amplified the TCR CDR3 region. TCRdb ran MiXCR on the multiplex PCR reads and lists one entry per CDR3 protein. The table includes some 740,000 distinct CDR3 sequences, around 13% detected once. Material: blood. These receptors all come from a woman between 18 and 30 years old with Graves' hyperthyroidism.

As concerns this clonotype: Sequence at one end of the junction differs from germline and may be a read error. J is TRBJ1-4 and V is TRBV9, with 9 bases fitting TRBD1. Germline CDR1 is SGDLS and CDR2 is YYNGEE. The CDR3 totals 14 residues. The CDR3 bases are TGTGCCAGCAGCGTGATGGGGGACAGGGAAAGACTGTTTTTT. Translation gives CASSVMGDRERLFF.

CDR3 sequence: CASSTSGASSYEQYF. The CDR3 DNA sequence: TGTGCCAGCAGCACTAGCGGGGCGAGCTCCTACGAGCAGTACTTC. V is TRBV7-2 and J is TRBJ2-7, with 10 nucleotides matching TRBD2. Per the germline V gene, CDR1 is SGHTA and CDR2 is FQGNSA. CDR3 length: 15 residues. With 5 bases clipped from V and 0 bases from J, the junction kept 4 bases outside the gene matches. The variable domain in full, with the rest retrieved from reference TRBV7-2 and TRBJ2-7, is GAGVSQSPSNKVTEKGKDVELRCDPISGHTALYWYRQSLGQGLEFLIYFQGNSAPDKSGLPSDRFSAERTGGSVSTLTIQRTQQEDSAVYLCASSTSGASSYEQYFGPGTRLTVT.

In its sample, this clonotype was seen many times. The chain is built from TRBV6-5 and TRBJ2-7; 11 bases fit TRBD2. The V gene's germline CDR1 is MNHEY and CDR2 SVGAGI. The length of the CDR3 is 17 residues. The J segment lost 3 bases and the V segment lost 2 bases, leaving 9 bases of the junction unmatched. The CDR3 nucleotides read TGTGCCAGCAGTTACAAGGGACTAGCGGAGGGGGACTACGAGCAGTACTTC. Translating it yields CASSYKGLAEGDYEQYF.

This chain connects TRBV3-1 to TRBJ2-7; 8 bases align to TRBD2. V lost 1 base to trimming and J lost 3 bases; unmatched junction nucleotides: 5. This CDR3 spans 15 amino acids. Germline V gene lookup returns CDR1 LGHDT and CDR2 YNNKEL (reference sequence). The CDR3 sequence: CASSQVPGGDYEQYF. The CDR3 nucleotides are TGTGCCAGCAGCCAAGTCCCCGGGGGGGACTACGAGCAGTACTTC.

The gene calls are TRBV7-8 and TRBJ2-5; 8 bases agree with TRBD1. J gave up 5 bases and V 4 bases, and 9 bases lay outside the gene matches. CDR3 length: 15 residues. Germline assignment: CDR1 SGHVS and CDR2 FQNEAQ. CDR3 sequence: CASSSGQGWDETQYF. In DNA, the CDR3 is TGTGCCAGCAGCTCCGGACAGGGTTGGGATGAGACCCAGTACTTC.

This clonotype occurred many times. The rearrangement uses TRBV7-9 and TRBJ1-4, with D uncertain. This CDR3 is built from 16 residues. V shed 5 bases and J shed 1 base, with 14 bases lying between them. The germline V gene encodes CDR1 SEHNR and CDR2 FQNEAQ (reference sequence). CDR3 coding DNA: TGTGCCAGCAGCGCCCCCATGGCAGGAACTAATGAAAAACTGTTTTTT. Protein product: CASSAPMAGTNEKLFF.

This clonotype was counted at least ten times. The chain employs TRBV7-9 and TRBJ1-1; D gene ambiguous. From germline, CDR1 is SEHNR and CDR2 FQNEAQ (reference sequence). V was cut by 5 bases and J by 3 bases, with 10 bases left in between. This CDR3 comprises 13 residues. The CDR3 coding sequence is TGTGCCAGCAGCCGAGGGCAGCACACTGAAGCTTTCTTT. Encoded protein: CASSRGQHTEAFF.

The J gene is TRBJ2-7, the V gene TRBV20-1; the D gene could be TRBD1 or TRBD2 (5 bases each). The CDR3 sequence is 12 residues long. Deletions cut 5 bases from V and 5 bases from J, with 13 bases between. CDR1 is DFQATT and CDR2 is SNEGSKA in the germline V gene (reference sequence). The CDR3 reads CSAVGTGHEQYF. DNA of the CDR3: TGCAGTGCTGTCGGGACGGGCCACGAGCAGTACTTC.

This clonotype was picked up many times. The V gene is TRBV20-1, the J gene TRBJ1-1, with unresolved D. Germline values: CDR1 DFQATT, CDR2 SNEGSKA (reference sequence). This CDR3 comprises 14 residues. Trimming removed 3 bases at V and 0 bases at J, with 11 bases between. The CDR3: CSASGRGMNTEAFF. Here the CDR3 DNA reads TGCAGTGCTAGCGGGCGCGGAATGAACACTGAAGCTTTCTTT.

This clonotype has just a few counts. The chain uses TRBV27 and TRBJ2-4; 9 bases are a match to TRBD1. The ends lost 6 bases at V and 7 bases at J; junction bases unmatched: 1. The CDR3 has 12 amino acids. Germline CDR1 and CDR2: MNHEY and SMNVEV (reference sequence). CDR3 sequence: CASSGQGNIQYF. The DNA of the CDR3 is TGTGCCAGCAGCGGACAGGGGAACATTCAGTACTTC.

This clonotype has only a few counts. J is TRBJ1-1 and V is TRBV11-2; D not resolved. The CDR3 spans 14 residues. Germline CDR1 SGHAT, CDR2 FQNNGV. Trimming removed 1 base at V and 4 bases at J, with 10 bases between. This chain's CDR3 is CASSLGAQATEAFF. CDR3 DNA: TGTGCCAGCAGCTTAGGGGCGCAGGCCACTGAAGCTTTCTTT.

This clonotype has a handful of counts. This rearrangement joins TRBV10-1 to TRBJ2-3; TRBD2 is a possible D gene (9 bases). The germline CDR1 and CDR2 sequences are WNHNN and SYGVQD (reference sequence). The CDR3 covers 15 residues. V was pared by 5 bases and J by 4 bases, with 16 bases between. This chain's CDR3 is CASSYLAGQADTQYF. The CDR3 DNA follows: TGCGCCAGCAGTTACCTAGCGGGACAGGCAGATACGCAGTATTTT.

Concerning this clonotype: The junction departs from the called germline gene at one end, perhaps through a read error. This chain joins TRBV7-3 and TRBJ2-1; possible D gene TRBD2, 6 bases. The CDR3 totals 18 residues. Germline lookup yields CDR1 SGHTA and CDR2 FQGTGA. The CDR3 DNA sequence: TGTGCCAGCAGCTTAAGCGCTCCGACTAGACCTGATTACACTGAGCAGTTCTTC. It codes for CASSLSAPTRPDYTEQFF.

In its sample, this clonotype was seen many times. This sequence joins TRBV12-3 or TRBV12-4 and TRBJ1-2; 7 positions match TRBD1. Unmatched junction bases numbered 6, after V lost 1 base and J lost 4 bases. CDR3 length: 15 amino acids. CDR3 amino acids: CASSLGQGPTYGYTF. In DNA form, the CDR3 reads TGTGCCAGCAGTTTAGGACAGGGACCCACCTATGGCTACACCTTC.

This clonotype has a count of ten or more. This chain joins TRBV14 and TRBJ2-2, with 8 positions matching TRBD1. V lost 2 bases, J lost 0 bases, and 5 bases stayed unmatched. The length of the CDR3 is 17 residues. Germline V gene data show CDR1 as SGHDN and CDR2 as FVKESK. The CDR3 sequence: CASSQLTGGTNTGELFF. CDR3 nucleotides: TGTGCCAGCAGCCAACTAACAGGGGGAACGAACACCGGGGAGCTGTTTTTT.

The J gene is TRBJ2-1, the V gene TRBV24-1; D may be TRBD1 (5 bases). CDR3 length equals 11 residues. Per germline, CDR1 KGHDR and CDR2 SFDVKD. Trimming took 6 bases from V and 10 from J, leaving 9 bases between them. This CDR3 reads CATSSRTEQFF. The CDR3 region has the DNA TGTGCCACCAGTAGCCGGACAGAGCAGTTCTTC.

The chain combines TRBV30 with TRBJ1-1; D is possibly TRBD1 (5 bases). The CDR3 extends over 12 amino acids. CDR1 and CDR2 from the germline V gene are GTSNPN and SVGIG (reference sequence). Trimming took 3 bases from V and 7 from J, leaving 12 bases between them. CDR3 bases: TGTGCCTGGAGCAGAGCTGGGGGTGAAGCTTTCTTT. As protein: CAWSRAGGEAFF.

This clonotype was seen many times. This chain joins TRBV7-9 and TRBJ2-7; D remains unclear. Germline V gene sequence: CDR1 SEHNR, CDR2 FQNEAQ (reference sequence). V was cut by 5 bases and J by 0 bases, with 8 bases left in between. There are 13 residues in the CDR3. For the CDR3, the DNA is TGTGCCAGCAGCCAGATCCCCTCCTACGAGCAGTACTTC. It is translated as CASSQIPSYEQYF.

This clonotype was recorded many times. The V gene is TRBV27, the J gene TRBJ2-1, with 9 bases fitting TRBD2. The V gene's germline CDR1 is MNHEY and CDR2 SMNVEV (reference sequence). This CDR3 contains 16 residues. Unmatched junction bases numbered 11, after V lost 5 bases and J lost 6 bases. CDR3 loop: CASSLSGTSRGNEQFF. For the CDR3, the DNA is TGTGCCAGCAGTCTGTCCGGGACTAGCAGGGGCAATGAGCAGTTCTTC.

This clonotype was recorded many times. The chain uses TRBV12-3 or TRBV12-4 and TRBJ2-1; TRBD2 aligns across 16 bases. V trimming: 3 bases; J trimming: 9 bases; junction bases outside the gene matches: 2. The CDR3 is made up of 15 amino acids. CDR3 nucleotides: TGTGCCAGCAGTTTCGGGACTAGCGGGAGGGGTGAGCAGTTCTTC. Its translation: CASSFGTSGRGEQFF.

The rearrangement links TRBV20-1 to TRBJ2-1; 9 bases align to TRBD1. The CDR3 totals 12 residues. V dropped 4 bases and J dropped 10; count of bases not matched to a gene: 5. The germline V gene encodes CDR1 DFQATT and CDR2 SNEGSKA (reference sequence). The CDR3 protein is CSAKTGGKEQFF. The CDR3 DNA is TGCAGTGCTAAGACAGGGGGGAAGGAGCAGTTCTTC.

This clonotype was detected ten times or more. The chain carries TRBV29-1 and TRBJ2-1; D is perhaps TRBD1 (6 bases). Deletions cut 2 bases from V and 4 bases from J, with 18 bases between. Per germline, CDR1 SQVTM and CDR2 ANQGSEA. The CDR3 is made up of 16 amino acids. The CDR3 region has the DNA TGCAGCGTTGAATTGCGTATTGGACAGAGGTACAATGAGCAGTTCTTC. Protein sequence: CSVELRIGQRYNEQFF.

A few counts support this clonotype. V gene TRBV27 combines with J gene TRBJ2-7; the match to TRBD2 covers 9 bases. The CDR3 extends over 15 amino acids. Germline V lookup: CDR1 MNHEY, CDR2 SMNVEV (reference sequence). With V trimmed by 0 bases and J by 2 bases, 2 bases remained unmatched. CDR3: CASSLSGTSPYEQYF. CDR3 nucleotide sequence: TGTGCCAGCAGTTTATCCGGGACTAGCCCCTACGAGCAGTACTTC.

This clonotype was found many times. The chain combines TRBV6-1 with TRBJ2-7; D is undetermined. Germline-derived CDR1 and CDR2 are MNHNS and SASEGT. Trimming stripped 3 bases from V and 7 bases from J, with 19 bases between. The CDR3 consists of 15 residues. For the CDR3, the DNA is TGTGCCAGCAGTGACTCTCGTCGTGGGCAAAAAGAGCAGTACTTC. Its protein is CASSDSRRGQKEQYF.

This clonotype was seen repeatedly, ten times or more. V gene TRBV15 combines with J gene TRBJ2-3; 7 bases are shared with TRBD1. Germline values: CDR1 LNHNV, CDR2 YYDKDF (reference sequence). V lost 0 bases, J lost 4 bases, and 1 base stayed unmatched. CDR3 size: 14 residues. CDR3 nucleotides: TGTGCCACCAGCAGAGATACAGGGGCAGATACGCAGTATTTT. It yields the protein CATSRDTGADTQYF.

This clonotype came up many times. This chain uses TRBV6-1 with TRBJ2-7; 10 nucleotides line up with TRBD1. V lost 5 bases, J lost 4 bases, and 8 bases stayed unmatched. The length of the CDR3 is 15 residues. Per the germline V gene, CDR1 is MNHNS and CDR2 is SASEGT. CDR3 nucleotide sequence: TGTGCCAGCAGTCCCGACAGGGGGCTATTGTACGAGCAGTACTTC. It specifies CASSPDRGLLYEQYF.

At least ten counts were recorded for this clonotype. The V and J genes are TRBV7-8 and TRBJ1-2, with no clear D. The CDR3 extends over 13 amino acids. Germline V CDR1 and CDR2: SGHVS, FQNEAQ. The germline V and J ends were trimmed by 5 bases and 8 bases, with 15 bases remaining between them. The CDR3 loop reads CASSPSEGFGYTF. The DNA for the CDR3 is TGTGCCAGCAGCCCCTCGGAGGGTTTCGGCTACACCTTC.

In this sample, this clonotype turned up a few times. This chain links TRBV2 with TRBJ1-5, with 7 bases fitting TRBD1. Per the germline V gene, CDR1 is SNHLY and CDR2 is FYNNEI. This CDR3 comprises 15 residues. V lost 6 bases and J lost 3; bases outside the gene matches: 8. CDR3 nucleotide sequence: TGTGCCAGCAGCAGCGAGACAGGGAACAATCAGCCCCAGCATTTT. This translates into CASSSETGNNQPQHF.

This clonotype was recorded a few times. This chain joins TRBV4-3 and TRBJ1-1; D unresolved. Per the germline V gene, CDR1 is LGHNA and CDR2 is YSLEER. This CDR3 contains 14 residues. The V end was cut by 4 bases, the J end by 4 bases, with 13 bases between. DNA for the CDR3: TGCGCCAGCAGCCCCGGCTCGAGAGGCACTGAAGCTTTCTTT. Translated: CASSPGSRGTEAFF.

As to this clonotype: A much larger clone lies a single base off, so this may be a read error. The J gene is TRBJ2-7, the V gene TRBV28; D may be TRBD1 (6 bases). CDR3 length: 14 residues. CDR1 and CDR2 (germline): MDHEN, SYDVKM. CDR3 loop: CTSRGQSWTYEQYF. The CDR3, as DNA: TGTACCAGCCGTGGACAGTCGTGGACATACGAGCAGTACTTC. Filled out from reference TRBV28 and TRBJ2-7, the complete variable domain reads DVKVTQSSRYLVKRTGEKVFLECVQDMDHENMFWYRQDPGLGLRLIYFSYDVKMKEKGDIPEGYSVSREKKERFSLILESASTNQTSMYLCTSRGQSWTYEQYFGPGTRLTVT.